Below, 5 T cell receptor beta chains from the same sample are listed, as sequenced in a study of blood T cell repertoires in COVID-19 (TCRdb year 2020). The library relied on the immunoSEQ multiplex PCR assay. TCRdb obtained this table from immuneACCESS and retained in-frame rearrangements with V and J assigned. These tables miss some clones; where compared with another copy, unresolved V genes account for less than half of the shortfall, and the remainder is unexplained. The sample includes around 60,000 clones, with 84% observed a single time. Together, the top ten hold about 16% of the sample. Input material: peripheral blood. These receptor sequences come from a man aged 55 to 70 with COVID-19, enrolled during active disease.

The gene calls are TRBV10-1 and TRBJ2-1; 10 nucleotides match TRBD2. J lost 3 bases, V lost 2 bases, and 7 bases had no gene match. The CDR3 is made up of 17 amino acids. Germline V CDR1 and CDR2: WNHNN, SYGVQD (reference sequence). The chain's CDR3 is CASSETSGKRGYNEQFF. The CDR3 nucleotides read TGCGCCAGCAGTGAGACTAGCGGGAAACGAGGCTACAATGAGCAGTTCTTC.

J is TRBJ1-5 and V is TRBV18; 10 positions agree with TRBD1. The CDR3 is made up of 15 amino acids. V shed 0 bases and J 6 bases; nucleotides not matched to a gene: 2. Germline CDR1 KGHSH, CDR2 LQKENI. CDR3 nucleotides: TGTGCCAGCTCACCACCGGGACAGGGGCCTCAGCCCCAGCATTTT. As protein: CASSPPGQGPQPQHF.

The V gene is TRBV28, the J gene TRBJ2-5; D gene ambiguous. Per the germline V gene, CDR1 is MDHEN and CDR2 is SYDVKM. Trimming removed 5 bases at V and 7 bases at J, with 17 bases between. The CDR3 consists of 14 residues. The CDR3 spells CASSPAAPSGTQYF. In nucleotides, the CDR3 is TGTGCCAGCAGTCCCGCCGCCCCGTCGGGGACCCAGTACTTC.

V is TRBV5-5 and J is TRBJ2-1; D perhaps matches TRBD2 (6 bases). The ends were cut back, 5 bases at V and 0 bases at J, with 12 bases in the middle. This CDR3 contains 15 residues. Germline CDR1 and CDR2: SGHKS and YYEKEE (reference sequence). The CDR3: CASRIAGSSYNEQFF. The CDR3 bases are TGTGCCAGCAGAATCGCGGGAAGCTCCTACAATGAGCAGTTCTTC.

This rearrangement joins TRBV5-5 to TRBJ2-1; TRBD2 matches 10 bases. The CDR3 covers 18 residues. Germline-derived CDR1 and CDR2 are SGHKS and YYEKEE (reference sequence). The junction had 12 bases not matched to a gene; V was cut back by 6 bases and J by 0 bases. CDR3 coding DNA: TGTGCCAGCACCCGGACTAGCGGACGACCGAGCTCCTACAATGAGCAGTTCTTC. This encodes CASTRTSGRPSSYNEQFF.